This paragraph covers one T cell receptor beta chain sequence. The CDR3 length is 15 residues. Germline V gene lookup returns CDR1 WNHNN and CDR2 SYGVQD (reference sequence). Unmatched junction bases numbered 3, after V lost 2 bases and J lost 3 bases. The record originates from a study of blood T cell repertoires in COVID-19. Study-level information: Italy, Spain and the United States were the sources of the convalescent and acute COVID-19 samples. T cells, B-cell-depleted T cells, or PBMCs provided the cDNA or gDNA that served as material.

Per the original data handling: Amplification of reference gene primers provided the estimated nucleated cell counts. Measured with immunoSEQ multiplex PCR; TCRdb has only the in-frame clones, and not every one. The V and J calls and clone size come from that table; D and trimming were worked out from the DNA. The profile shows 250,000 to 350,000 clones, 70% to 90% of them singletons. What was sequenced was peripheral blood. The V gene is TRBV10-1, the J gene TRBJ2-1, with TRBD1 matching over 8 bases. This sequence was found in a man aged 18 to 29 with active or convalescent COVID-19. CDR3 amino acids: CASSEDRGSYNEQFF. The CDR3 DNA follows: TGCGCCAGCAGTGAGGACAGGGGAAGCTACAATGAGCAGTTCTTC.